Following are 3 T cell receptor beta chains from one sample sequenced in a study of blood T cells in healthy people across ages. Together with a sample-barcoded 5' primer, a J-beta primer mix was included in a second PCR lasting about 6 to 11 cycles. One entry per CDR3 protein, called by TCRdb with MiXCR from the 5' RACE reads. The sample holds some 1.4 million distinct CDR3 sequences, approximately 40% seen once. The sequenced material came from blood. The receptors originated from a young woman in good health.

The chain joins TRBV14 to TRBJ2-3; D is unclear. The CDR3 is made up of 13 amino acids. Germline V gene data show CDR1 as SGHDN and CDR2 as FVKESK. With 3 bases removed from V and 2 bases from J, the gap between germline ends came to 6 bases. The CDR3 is CASSHSITDTQYF. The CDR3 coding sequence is TGTGCCAGCAGCCACTCCATCACAGATACGCAGTATTTT.

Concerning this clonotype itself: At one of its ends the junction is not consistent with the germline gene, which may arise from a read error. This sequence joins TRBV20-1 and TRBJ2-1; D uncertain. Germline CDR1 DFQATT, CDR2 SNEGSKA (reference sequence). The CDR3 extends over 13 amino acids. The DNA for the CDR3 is TGCAGTGCTAGGTCGAGCTCCTACGATGAGCAGTTCTTC. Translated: CSARSSSYDEQFF.

The CDR3 nucleotides are TGTGCCAGCAGTGAATTCTCAACGCGGGACAGGGCACACAATGAGCAGTTCTTC. Translating it yields CASSEFSTRDRAHNEQFF. The chain couples TRBV25-1 to TRBJ2-1, with 9 positions matching TRBD1. CDR1 is MGHDK and CDR2 is SYGVNS in the germline V gene. The CDR3 has 18 residues. With 1 base clipped from V and 5 bases from J, the junction kept 12 bases outside the gene matches. The variable domain in full, with the rest retrieved from reference TRBV25-1 and TRBJ2-1, is EADIYQTPRYLVIGTGKKITLECSQTMGHDKMYWYQQDPGMELHLIHYSYGVNSTEKGDLSSESTVSRIRTEHFPLTLESARPSHTSQYLCASSEFSTRDRAHNEQFFGPGTRLTVL.